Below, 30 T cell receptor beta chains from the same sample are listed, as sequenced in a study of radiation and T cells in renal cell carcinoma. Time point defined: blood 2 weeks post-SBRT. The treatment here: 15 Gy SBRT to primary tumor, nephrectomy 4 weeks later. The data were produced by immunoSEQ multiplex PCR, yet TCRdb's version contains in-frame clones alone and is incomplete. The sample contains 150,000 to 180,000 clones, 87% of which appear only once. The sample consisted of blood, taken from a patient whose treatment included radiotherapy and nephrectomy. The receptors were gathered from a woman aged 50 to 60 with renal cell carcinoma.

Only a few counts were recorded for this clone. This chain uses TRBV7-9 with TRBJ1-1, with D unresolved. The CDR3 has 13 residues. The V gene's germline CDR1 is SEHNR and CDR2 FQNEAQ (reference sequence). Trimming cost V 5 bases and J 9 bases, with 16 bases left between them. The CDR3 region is CASSTESPEKAFF. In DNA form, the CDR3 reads TGTGCCAGCAGCACTGAATCACCAGAGAAAGCTTTCTTT.

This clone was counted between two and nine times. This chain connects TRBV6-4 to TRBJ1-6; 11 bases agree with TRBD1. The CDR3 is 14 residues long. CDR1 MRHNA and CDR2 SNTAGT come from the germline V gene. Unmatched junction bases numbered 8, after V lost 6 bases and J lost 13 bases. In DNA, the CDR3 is TGTGCCAGCAGCGAGGACAGGGGGCTTTCCCCCCTCCACTTT. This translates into CASSEDRGLSPLHF.

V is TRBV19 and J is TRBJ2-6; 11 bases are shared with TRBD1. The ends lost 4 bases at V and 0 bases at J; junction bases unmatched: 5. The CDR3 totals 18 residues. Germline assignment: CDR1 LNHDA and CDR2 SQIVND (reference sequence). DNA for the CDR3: TGTGCCAGTAGTACCCGGACAGGGGGCGTCTCTGGGGCCAACGTCCTGACTTTC. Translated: CASSTRTGGVSGANVLTF.

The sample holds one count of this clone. The CDR3 is CASKGTTSSYNEQFF. The CDR3 coding sequence is TGTGCCAGCAAGGGGACTACCAGCTCCTACAATGAGCAGTTCTTC. The chain couples TRBV2 to TRBJ2-1; 7 bases agree with TRBD2. CDR1 and CDR2 (germline): SNHLY, FYNNEI. This CDR3 comprises 15 residues. The trim removed 7 bases at V and 0 bases at J, leaving 6 bases unmatched.

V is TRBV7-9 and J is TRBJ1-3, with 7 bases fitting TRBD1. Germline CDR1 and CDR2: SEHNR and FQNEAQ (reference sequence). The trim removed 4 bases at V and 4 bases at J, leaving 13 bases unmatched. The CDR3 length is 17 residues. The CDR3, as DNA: TGTGCCAGCAGCTCCTTCGGAGGGGGCGCGACAGGAAACACCATATATTTT. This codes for CASSSFGGGATGNTIYF.

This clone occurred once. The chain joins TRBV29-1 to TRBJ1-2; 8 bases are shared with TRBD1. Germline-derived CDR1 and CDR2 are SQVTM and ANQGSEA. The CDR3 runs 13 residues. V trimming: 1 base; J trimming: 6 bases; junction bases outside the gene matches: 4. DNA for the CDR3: TGCAGCGTTGAAGCCAAGGACAGGGATGGCTACACCTTC. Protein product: CSVEAKDRDGYTF.

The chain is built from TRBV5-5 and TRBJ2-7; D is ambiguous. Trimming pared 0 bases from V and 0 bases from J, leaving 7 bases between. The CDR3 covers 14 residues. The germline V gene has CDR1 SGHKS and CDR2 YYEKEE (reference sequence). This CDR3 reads CASSLARSSYEQYF. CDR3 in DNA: TGTGCCAGCAGCTTGGCCAGGAGCTCCTACGAGCAGTACTTC. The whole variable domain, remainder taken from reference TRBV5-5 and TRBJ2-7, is DAGVTQSPTHLIKTRGQQVTLRCSPISGHKSVSWYQQVLGQGPQFIFQYYEKEERGRGNFPDRFSARQFPNYSSELNVNALLLGDSALYLCASSLARSSYEQYFGPGTRLTVT.

The CDR3, as DNA: TGTGCCAGCAGTTACTATCAGAACACTGAAGCTTTCTTT. Translation gives CASSYYQNTEAFF. The rearrangement links TRBV6-5 to TRBJ1-1, with D uncertain. From germline, CDR1 is MNHEY and CDR2 SVGAGI. The CDR3 runs 13 residues. V lost 1 base and J lost 1, with 4 bases in between.

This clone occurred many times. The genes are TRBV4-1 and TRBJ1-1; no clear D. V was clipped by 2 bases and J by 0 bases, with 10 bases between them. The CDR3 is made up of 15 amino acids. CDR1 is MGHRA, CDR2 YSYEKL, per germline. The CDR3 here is CASSQSSLLNTEAFF. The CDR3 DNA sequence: TGCGCCAGCAGCCAATCTAGTTTACTGAACACTGAAGCTTTCTTT.

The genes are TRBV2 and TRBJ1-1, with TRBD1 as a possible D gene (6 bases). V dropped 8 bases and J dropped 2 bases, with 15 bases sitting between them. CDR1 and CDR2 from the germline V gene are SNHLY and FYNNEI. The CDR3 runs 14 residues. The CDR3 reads CASEWGRGNTEAFF. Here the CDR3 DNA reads TGTGCCAGCGAATGGGGCAGGGGTAACACTGAAGCTTTCTTT.

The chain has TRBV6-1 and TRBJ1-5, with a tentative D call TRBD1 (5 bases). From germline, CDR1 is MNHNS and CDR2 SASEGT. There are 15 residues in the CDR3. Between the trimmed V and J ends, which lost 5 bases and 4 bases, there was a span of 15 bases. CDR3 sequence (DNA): TGTGCCAGCAGTCGGCTTGGGGCCAGAAATCAGCCCCAGCATTTT. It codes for CASSRLGARNQPQHF.

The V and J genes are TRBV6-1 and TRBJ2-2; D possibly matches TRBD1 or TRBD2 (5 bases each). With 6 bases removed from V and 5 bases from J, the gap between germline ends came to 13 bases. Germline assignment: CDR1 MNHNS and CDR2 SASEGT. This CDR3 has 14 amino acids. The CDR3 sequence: CASRIRGQTGELFF. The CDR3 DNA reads TGTGCCAGCAGGATTCGGGGCCAAACCGGGGAGCTGTTTTTT.

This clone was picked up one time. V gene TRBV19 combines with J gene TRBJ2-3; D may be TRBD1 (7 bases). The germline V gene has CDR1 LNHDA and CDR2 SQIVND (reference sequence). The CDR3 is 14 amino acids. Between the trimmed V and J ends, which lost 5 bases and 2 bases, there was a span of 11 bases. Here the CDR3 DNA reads TGTGCCAGTAGTTACAGGGGACTCACAGATACGCAGTATTTT. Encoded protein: CASSYRGLTDTQYF.

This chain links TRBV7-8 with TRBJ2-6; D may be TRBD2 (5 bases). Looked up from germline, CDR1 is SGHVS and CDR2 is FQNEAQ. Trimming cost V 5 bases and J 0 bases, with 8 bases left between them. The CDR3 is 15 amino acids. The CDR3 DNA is TGTGCCAGCAGCATCGGGAACTCTGGGGCCAACGTCCTGACTTTC. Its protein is CASSIGNSGANVLTF.

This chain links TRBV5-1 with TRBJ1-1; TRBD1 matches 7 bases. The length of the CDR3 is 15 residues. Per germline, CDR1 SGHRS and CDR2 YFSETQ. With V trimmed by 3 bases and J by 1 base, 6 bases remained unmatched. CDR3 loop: CASSSRQGGNTEAFF. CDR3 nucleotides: TGCGCCAGCAGCTCCCGACAGGGCGGGAACACTGAAGCTTTCTTT.

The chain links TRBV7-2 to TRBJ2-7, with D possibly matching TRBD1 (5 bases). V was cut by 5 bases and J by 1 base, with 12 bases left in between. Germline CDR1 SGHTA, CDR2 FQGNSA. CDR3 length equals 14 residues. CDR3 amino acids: CASSPQGLSYEQYF. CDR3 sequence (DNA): TGTGCCAGCAGCCCTCAGGGCCTATCCTACGAGCAGTACTTC.

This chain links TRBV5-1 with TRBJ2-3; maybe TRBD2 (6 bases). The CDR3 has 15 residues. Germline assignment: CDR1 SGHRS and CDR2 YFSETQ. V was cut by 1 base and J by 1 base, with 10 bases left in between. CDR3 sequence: CASSLRASGTDTQYF. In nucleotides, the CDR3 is TGCGCCAGCAGCTTGAGGGCTAGCGGCACAGATACGCAGTATTTT. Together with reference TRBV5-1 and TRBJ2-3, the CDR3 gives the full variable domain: KAGVTQTPRYLIKTRGQQVTLSCSPISGHRSVSWYQQTPGQGLQFLFEYFSETQRNKGNFPGRFSGRQFSNSRSEMNVSTLELGDSALYLCASSLRASGTDTQYFGPGTRLTVL.

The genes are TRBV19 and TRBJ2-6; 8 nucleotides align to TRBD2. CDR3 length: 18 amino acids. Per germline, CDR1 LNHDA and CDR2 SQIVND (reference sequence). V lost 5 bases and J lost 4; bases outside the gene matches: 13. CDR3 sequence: CASSSSSGDPGGANVLTF. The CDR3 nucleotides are TGTGCCAGTAGTTCAAGTAGCGGGGACCCCGGGGGGGCCAACGTCCTGACTTTC.

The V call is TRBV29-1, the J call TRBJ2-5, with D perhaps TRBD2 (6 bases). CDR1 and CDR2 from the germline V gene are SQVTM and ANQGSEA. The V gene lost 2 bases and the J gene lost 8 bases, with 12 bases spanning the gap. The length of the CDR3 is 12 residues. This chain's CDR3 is CSVESGDSTQYF. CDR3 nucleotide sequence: TGCAGCGTTGAATCGGGGGATAGTACCCAGTACTTC.

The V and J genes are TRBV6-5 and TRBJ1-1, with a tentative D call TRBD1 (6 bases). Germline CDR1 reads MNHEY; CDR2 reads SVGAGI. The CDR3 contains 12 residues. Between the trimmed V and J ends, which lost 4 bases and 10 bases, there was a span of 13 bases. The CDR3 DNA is TGTGCCAGCAGTTCGACAGGAAGTCGAGCTTTCTTT. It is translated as CASSSTGSRAFF.

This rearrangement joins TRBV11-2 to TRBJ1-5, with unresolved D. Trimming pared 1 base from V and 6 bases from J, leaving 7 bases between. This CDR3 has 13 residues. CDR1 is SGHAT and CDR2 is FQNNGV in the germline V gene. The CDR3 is CASSLGLIQPQHF. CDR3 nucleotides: TGTGCCAGCAGCTTAGGGTTGATTCAGCCCCAGCATTTT.

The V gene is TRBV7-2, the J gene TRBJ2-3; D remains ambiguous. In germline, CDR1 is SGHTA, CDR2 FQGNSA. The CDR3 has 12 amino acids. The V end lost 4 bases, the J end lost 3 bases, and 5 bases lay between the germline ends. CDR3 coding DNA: TGTGCCAGCAGCTCCTTGACAGATACGCAGTATTTT. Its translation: CASSSLTDTQYF.

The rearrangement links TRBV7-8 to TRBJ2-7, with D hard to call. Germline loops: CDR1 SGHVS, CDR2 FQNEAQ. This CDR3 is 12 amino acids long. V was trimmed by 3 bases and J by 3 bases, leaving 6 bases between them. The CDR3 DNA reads TGTGCCAGCAGCTTCGGCAGCTACGAGCAGTACTTC. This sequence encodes CASSFGSYEQYF.

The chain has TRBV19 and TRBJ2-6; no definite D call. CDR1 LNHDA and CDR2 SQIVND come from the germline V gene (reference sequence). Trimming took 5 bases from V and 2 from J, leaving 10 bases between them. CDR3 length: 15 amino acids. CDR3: CASSEVLAGANVLTF. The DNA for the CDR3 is TGTGCCAGTAGTGAGGTCTTGGCTGGGGCCAACGTCCTGACTTTC.

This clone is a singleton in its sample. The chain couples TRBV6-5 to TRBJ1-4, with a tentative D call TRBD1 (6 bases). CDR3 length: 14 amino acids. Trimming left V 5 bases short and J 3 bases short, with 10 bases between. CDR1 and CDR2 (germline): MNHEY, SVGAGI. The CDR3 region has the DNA TGTGCCAGCAGTAGGGGGGCGGCTAATGAAAAACTGTTTTTT. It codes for CASSRGAANEKLFF.

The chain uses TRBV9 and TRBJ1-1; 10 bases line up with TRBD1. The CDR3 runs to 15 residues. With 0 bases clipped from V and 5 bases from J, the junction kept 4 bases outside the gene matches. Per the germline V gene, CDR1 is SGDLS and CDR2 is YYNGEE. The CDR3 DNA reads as TGTGCCAGCAGCGTAGCGGACAGGGGGATGACTGAAGCTTTCTTT. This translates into CASSVADRGMTEAFF.

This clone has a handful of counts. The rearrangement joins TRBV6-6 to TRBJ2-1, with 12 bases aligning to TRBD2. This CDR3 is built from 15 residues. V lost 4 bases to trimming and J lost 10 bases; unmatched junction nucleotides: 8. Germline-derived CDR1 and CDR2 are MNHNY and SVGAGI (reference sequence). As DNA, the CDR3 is TGTGCCAGCAGTTTACCTAGCGGGGGGGCCTCCGAGCAGTTCTTC. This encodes CASSLPSGGASEQFF.

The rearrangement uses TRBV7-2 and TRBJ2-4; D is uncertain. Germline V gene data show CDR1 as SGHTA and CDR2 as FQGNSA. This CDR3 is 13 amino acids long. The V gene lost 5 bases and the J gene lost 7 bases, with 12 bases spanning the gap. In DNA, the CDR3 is TGTGCCAGCAGCGTACTTTATTGGAACATTCAGTACTTC. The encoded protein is CASSVLYWNIQYF.

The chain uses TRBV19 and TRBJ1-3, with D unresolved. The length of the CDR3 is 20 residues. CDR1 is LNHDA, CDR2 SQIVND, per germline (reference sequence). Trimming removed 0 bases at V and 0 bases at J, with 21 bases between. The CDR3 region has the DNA TGTGCCAGTAGTATAGATCCAGCCGCTAGTCACAGAAGCTCTGGAAACACCATATATTTT. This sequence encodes CASSIDPAASHRSSGNTIYF.

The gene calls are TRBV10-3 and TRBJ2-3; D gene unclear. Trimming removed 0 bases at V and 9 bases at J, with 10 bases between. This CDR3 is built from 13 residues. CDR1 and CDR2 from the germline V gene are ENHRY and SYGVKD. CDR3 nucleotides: TGTGCCATCAGTGAGTCGTTAGCTCAAACGCAGTATTTT. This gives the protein CAISESLAQTQYF.